The present T cell receptor beta chain was sequenced within a study of cytomegalovirus exposure and HLA in healthy donors. A multiplex PCR was run with 60 Vbeta primers and 13 Jbeta primers. Measured with immunoSEQ multiplex PCR; TCRdb has only the in-frame clones, and not every one. The sample lists some 200,000 clones, around two thirds occurring once. General study results and limits: CMV serostatus was the only immune exposure information that was available. V- and J-gene trimming of TCR beta was linked (in a later analysis) to a missense DCLRE1C variant.

Germline loops: CDR1 LNHDA, CDR2 SQIVND (reference sequence). The CDR3 has 15 residues. Trimming took 2 bases from V and 3 from J, leaving 14 bases between them. This clone was detected only a few times. Its antigen is currently unknown. The TCR originated in a man aged 35 to 55 in good health and CMV-seronegative. V is TRBV19 and J is TRBJ2-7; perhaps TRBD1 as D (7 bases). The sample consisted of PBMCs. The CDR3 loop is CASSISRDRGYEQYF. Here the CDR3 DNA reads TGTGCCAGTAGTATATCGCGGGACAGAGGCTACGAGCAGTACTTC.